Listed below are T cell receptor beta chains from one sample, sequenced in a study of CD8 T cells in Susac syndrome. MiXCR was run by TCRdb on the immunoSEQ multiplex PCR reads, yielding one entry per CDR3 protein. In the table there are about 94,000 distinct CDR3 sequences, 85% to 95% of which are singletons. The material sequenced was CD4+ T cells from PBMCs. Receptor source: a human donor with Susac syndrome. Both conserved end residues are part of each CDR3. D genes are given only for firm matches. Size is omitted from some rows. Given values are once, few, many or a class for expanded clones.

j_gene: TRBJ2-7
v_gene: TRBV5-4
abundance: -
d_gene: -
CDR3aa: CASSHGGRENEQYF
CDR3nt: TGTGCCAGCAGCCATGGAGGCAGGGAAAACGAGCAGTACTTC

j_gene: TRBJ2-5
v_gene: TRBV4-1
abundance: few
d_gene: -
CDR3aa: CASSQDTSRETQYF
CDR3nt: TGCGCCAGCAGCCAAGATACTTCCCGGGAGACCCAGTACTTC

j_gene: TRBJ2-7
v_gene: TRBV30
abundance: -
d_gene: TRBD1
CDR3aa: CAWSPDRGSYEQYF
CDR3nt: TGTGCCTGGAGCCCGGACAGGGGCTCCTACGAGCAGTACTTC

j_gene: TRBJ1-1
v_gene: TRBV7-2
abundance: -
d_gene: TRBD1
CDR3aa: CASSTRQGLAEAFF
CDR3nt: TGTGCCAGCAGCACGAGACAGGGTCTCGCTGAAGCTTTCTTT

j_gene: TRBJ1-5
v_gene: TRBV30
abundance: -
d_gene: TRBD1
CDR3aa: CAWSAGQGGNQPQHF
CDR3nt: TGTGCCTGGAGTGCTGGACAGGGAGGCAATCAGCCCCAGCATTTT

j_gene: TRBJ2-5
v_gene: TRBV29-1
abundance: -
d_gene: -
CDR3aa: CSVEGVGEETQYF
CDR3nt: TGCAGCGTTGAAGGGGTTGGGGAAGAGACCCAGTACTTC

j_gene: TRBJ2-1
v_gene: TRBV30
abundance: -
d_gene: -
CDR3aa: CAWSVELVDEQFF
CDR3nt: TGTGCCTGGAGTGTTGAACTGGTTGATGAGCAGTTCTTC

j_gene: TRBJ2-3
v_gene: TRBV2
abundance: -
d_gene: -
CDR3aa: CASNGDTDTQYF
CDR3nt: TGTGCCAGCAACGGAGACACAGATACGCAGTATTTT

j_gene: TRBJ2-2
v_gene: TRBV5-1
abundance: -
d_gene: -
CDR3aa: CASSKTGNTGELFF
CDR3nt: TGCGCCAGCAGTAAGACGGGGAACACCGGGGAGCTGTTTTTT

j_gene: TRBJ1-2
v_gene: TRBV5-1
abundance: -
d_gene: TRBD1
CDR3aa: CASSGAGTGRYGYTF
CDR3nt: TGCGCCAGCAGCGGGGCCGGGACAGGAAGGTATGGCTACACCTTC

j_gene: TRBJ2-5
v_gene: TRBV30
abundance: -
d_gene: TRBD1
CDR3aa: CAWSRGTGQETQYF
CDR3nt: TGTGCCTGGAGTCGGGGGACAGGCCAAGAGACCCAGTACTTC

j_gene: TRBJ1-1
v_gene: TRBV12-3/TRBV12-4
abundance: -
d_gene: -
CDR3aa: CASSLRQGRSRTEAFF
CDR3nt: TGTGCCAGCAGTTTAAGGCAGGGCAGGTCCCGCACTGAAGCTTTCTTT

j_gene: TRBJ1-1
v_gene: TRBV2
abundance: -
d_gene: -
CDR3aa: CASSDPRGNTEAFF
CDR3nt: TGTGCCAGCAGTGACCCCAGAGGGAACACTGAAGCTTTCTTT

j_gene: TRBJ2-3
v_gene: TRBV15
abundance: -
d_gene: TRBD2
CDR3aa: CATRVPGLAGGDTQYF
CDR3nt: TGTGCCACCAGGGTACCTGGACTAGCGGGGGGAGATACGCAGTATTTT

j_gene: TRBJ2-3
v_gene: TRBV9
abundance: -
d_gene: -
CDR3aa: CASSEGSTDTQYF
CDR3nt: TGTGCCAGCAGCGAAGGGAGCACAGATACGCAGTATTTT

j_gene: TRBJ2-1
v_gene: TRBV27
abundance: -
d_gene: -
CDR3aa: CASSDRPVSYNEQFF
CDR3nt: TGTGCCAGCTCCGACAGGCCAGTTTCCTACAATGAGCAGTTCTTC

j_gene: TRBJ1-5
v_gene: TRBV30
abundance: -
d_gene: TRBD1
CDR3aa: CAWSVGTDNQPQHF
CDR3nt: TGTGCCTGGAGTGTAGGGACAGATAATCAGCCCCAGCATTTT

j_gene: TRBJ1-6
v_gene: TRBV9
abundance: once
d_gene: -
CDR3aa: CASSVDPLNSPLHF
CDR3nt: TGTGCCAGCAGCGTAGACCCCCTAAATTCACCCCTCCACTTT

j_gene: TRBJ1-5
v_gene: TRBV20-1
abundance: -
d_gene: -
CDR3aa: CSAPKPGSNQPQHF
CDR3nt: TGCAGTGCTCCTAAACCCGGGAGCAATCAGCCCCAGCATTTT

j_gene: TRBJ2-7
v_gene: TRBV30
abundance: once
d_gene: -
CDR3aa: CAWDGFSYEQYF
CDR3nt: TGTGCCTGGGACGGTTTCTCCTACGAGCAGTACTTC

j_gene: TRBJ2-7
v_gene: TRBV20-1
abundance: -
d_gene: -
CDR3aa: CSAVPPGPGQYF
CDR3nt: TGCAGTGCTGTCCCCCCGGGGCCGGGGCAGTACTTC

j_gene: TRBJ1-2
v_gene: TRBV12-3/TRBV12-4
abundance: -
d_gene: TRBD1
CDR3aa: CASSPSTGGSGYTF
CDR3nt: TGTGCCAGCAGCCCCTCGACAGGGGGCTCTGGCTACACCTTC

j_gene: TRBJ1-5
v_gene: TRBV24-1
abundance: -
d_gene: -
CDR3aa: CATSRGDRQPQHF
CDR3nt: TGTGCCACCTCGCGGGGGGATCGGCAGCCCCAGCATTTT

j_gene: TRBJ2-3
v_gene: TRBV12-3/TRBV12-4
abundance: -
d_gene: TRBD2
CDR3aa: CASRPGAGADTQYF
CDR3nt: TGTGCCAGCAGGCCCGGGGCGGGGGCAGATACGCAGTATTTT